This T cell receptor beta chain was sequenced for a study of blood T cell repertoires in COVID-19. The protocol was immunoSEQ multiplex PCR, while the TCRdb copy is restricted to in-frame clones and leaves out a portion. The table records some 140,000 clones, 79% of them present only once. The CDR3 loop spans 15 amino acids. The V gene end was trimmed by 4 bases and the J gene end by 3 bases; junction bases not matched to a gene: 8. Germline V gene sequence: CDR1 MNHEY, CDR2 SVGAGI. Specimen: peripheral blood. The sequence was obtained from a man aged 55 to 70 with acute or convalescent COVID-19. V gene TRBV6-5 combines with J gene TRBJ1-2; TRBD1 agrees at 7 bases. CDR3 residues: CASSSPKGADYGYTF. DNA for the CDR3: TGTGCCAGCAGTTCCCCTAAGGGGGCGGACTATGGCTACACCTTC.